The present entry profiles one T cell receptor beta chain with its context. The antigen is undetermined. Libraries were prepared by immunoSEQ multiplex PCR; TCRdb keeps only in-frame clonotypes and omits some of them. The repertoire holds a few hundred thousand clones, just over 85% seen once, with less than 1.2% in the top ten. The germline V gene encodes CDR1 MGHDK and CDR2 SYGVNS. V was clipped by 2 bases and J by 5 bases, with 9 bases between them. The CDR3 contains 14 residues. The entry originates in a study of cytomegalovirus exposure and HLA in healthy donors. Overall study findings and caveats: 150 to 200 TCR beta chains were listed as cytomegalovirus-associated. Within the 100 to 150 validation repertoires, first-cohort TCR clusters tended to co-occur, according to a later analysis. In vitro confirmation showed three CMV-associated chains to be CMV antigen specific.

The donors were part of the approximately 120-subject validation cohort, which stood apart from the 666-subject first cohort. The chain joins TRBV25-1 to TRBJ2-2; D is unresolved. The source is a woman between 18 and 29 years old in good health and CMV-seronegative. The sequencing input was PBMCs. CDR3 region: CASSERGATGELFF. CDR3 DNA sequence: TGTGCCAGCAGTGAAAGAGGAGCAACCGGGGAGCTGTTTTTT.